One sample yielded the 3 T cell receptor beta chains listed below, sequenced in a study of read filtering for tumor transcriptome and immune sequencing (dated by TCRdb to about 2020). Sequencer: Illumina HiSeq 4000. TCR libraries were constructed from roughly 0.4 ug RNA using the Immunoverse kit, and molecular barcoded adaptors covering alpha/delta and beta/gamma chains were employed. TCRdb cleaned the public reads at Q25 with fastp, built clones with MiXCR and kept in-frame beta chains. One record per CDR3 amino acid sequence lists the most common genes and DNA. This sample comprises around 44,000 distinct CDR3 sequences, 13% of them detected only once. The ten top clones hold 30% of the sample. Sequenced sample: a population of CD138-negative cells sorted from bone marrow. The cell subset or site label, as the study defines it: bone marrow mononuclear cells depleted of CD138+ plasma/myeloma cells by negative magnetic selection. All receptors derive from a donor over 35 with multiple myeloma.

The table lists this clonotype with many counts. The chain links TRBV5-1 to TRBJ2-1; D ambiguous. Trimming pared 0 bases from V and 0 bases from J, leaving 10 bases between. The CDR3 is 16 amino acids. Germline-derived CDR1 and CDR2 are SGHRS and YFSETQ. This CDR3 is CASSLGRLLSYNEQFF. CDR3 nucleotide sequence: TGCGCCAGCAGCTTGGGACGGCTACTCTCCTACAATGAGCAGTTCTTC.

The chain joins TRBV28 to TRBJ2-1, with 9 bases lining up with TRBD1. The CDR3 has 16 amino acids. The V segment lost 5 bases and the J segment 4 bases; nucleotides outside the gene matches: 9. Germline V gene sequence: CDR1 MDHEN, CDR2 SYDVKM. The CDR3 reads CASSPRDRVGYNEQFF. CDR3 DNA: TGTGCCAGCAGTCCACGGGACAGGGTTGGGTACAATGAGCAGTTCTTC.

There are many counts of this clonotype. The chain uses TRBV11-2 and TRBJ2-3; the match to TRBD2 covers 9 bases. J lost 4 bases, V lost 5 bases, and 16 bases had no gene match. The CDR3 extends over 18 amino acids. Germline V gives CDR1 SGHAT, CDR2 FQNNGV. The CDR3 spells CASSKRGGGRAGADTQYF. The CDR3, as DNA: TGTGCCAGCAGCAAAAGGGGTGGCGGGAGGGCCGGAGCAGATACGCAGTATTTT.